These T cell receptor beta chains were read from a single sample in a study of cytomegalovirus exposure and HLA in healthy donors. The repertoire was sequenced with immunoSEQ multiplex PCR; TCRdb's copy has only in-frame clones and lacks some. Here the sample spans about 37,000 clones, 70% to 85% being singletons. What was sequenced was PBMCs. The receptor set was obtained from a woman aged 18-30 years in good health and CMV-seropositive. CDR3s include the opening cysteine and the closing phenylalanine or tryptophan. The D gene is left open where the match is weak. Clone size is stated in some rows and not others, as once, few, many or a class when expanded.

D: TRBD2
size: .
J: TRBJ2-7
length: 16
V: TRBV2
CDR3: CASSGPWSGSSYEQYF
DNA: TGTGCCAGCAGTGGGCCTTGGAGCGGGAGCTCCTACGAGCAGTACTTC

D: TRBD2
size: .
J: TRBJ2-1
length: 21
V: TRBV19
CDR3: CASSIGGRAFLPQVSYNEQFF
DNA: TGTGCCAGTAGTATCGGTGGGAGGGCTTTTCTCCCACAGGTCTCCTACAATGAGCAGTTCTTC

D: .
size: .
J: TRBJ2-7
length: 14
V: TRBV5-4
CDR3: CASSAGTSPYEQYF
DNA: TGTGCCAGCAGCGCCGGGACATCCCCCTACGAGCAGTACTTC

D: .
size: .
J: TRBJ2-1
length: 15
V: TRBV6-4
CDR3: CASSDSSGSYNEQFF
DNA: TGTGCCAGCAGTGACTCTAGCGGCTCCTACAATGAGCAGTTCTTC

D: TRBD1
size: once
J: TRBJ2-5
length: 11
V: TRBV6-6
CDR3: CASSQTGVWYF
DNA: TGTGCCAGCAGTCAGACAGGGGTTTGGTACTTC

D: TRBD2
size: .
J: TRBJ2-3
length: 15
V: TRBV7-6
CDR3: CASSPPRKLADTQYF
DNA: TGTGCCAGCAGCCCCCCGCGCAAACTAGCGGATACGCAGTATTTT

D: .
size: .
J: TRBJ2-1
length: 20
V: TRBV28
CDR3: CASSSTSATAPGLAYNEQFF
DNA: TGTGCCAGCAGTTCGACCTCGGCGACAGCCCCTGGTTTAGCCTACAATGAGCAGTTCTTC

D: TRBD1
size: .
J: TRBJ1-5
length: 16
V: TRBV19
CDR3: CASSILDRGQGQPQHF
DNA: TGTGCCAGTAGTATATTGGACAGGGGGCAGGGTCAGCCCCAGCATTTT

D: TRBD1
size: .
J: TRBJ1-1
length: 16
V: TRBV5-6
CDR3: CASSKIGTGGRTEAFF
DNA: TGTGCCAGCAGCAAGATTGGGACAGGGGGCCGAACTGAAGCTTTCTTT

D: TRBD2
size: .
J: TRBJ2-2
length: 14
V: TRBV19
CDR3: CASGGDANTGELFF
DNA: TGTGCCTCGGGAGGGGACGCAAACACCGGGGAGCTGTTTTTT

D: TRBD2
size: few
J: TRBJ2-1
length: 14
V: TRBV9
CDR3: CASSGLADYNEQFF
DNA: TGTGCCAGCAGCGGACTAGCGGATTACAATGAGCAGTTCTTC

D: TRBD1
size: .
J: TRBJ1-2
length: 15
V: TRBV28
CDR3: CASSAGTGAHYGYTF
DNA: TGTGCCAGCAGTGCCGGGACAGGGGCTCACTATGGCTACACCTTC

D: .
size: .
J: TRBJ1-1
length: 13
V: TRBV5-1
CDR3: CASSQLGGLEAFF
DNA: TGCGCCAGCAGCCAACTCGGGGGGCTTGAAGCTTTCTTT

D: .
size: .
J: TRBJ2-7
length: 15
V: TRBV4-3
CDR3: CASSQEGRYSYEQYF
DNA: TGCGCCAGCAGCCAAGAGGGGCGGTACTCCTACGAGCAGTACTTC

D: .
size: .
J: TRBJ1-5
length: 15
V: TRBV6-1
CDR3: CASSFDSGGDQPQHF
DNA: TGTGCCAGCAGTTTCGATAGCGGGGGGGATCAGCCCCAGCATTTT

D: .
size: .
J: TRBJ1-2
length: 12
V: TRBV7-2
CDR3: CASSLAGVGYTF
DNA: TGTGCCAGCAGCTTAGCGGGAGTTGGCTACACCTTC

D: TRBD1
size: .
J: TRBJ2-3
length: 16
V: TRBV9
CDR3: CASSVGTGGEVDTQYF
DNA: TGTGCCAGCAGCGTAGGGACAGGGGGCGAGGTAGATACGCAGTATTTT

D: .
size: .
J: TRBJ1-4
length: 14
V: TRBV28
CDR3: CATDRPGYNEKLFF
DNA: TGTGCCACCGACCGGCCAGGATATAATGAAAAACTGTTTTTT

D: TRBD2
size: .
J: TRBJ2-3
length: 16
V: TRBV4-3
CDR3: CASSSLPSGNTDTQYF
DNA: TGCGCCAGCTCCTCCTTGCCTAGCGGAAACACAGATACGCAGTATTTT

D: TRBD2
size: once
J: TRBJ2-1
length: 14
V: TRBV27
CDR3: CASSSGGGVNEQFF
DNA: TGTGCCAGCAGTTCCGGGGGAGGGGTCAATGAGCAGTTCTTC

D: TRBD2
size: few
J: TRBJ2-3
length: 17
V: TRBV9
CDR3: CASSGRYSGGAVGTQYF
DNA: TGTGCCAGCAGCGGACGATATAGCGGGGGGGCCGTAGGTACGCAGTATTTT

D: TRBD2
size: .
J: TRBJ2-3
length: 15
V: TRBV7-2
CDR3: CASSPQAGGTDTQYF
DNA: TGTGCCAGCAGCCCCCAAGCGGGAGGGACAGATACGCAGTATTTT

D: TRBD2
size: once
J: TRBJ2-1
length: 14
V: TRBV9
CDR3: CASSVEPAGVEQFF
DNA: TGTGCCAGCAGCGTAGAACCAGCGGGGGTTGAGCAGTTCTTC

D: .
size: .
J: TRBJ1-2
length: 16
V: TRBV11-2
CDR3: CASSLVQRGTSSGYTF
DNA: TGTGCCAGCAGCTTAGTGCAGCGGGGCACGTCGAGTGGCTACACCTTC

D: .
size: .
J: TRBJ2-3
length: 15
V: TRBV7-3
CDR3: CASSLAGSRTDTQYF
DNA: TGTGCCAGCAGCTTAGCGGGGAGTCGCACAGATACGCAGTATTTT

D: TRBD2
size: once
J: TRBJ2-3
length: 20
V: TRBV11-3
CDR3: CASSLGRRRASGSYGDTQYF
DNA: TGTGCCAGCAGCTTAGGTCGTCGGAGAGCTAGCGGGAGTTATGGAGATACGCAGTATTTT

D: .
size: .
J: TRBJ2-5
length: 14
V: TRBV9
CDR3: CASSVRSGQETQYF
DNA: TGTGCCAGCAGCGTAAGAAGCGGCCAAGAGACCCAGTACTTC

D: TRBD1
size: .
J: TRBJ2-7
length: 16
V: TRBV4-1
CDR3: CASSQGGDRPRAEQYF
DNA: TGCGCCAGCAGCCAAGGAGGGGACAGGCCCAGGGCCGAGCAGTACTTC

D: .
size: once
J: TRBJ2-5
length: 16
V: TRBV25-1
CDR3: CASSTGGGTVQETQYF
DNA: TGTGCCAGCTCAACCGGCGGCGGGACCGTCCAAGAGACCCAGTACTTC

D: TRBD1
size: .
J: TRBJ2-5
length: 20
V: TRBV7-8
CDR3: CASSLASRDRGGGLAETQYF
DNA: TGTGCCAGCAGCTTAGCGTCCCGGGACAGGGGAGGAGGACTGGCGGAGACCCAGTACTTC

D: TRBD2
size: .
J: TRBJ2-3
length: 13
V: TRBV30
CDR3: CAWSSGRDSVQYF
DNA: TGTGCCTGGAGCAGCGGGAGGGACTCTGTGCAGTATTTT

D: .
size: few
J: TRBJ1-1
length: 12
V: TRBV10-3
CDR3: CAIRGRSTEAFF
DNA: TGTGCCATCAGAGGTCGGAGCACTGAAGCTTTCTTT

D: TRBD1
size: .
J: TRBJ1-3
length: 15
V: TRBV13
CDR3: CASSIFGTVENTIYF
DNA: TGTGCCAGCAGCATATTCGGGACAGTTGAAAACACCATATATTTT

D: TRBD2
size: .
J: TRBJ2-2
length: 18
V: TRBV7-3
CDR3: CASSNHRGPSGRAGELFF
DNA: TGTGCCAGCAGCAACCACAGGGGTCCTAGCGGGAGGGCCGGGGAGCTGTTTTTT

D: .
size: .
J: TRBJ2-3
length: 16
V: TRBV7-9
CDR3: CASRPGRGPSTDTQYF
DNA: TGTGCCAGCAGGCCTGGGCGGGGCCCTAGCACAGATACGCAGTATTTT

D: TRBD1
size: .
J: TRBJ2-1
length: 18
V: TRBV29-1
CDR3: CSVEIGDRVFSSYNEQFF
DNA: TGCAGCGTTGAGATAGGGGACAGGGTTTTTAGCTCCTACAATGAGCAGTTCTTC

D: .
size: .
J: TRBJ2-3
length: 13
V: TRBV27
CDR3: CASSLSSGYTQYF
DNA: TGTGCCAGCAGTTTATCGTCAGGTTATACGCAGTATTTT

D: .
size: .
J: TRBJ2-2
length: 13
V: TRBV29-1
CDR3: CSVGVGATGELFF
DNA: TGCAGCGTTGGGGTGGGAGCGACCGGGGAGCTGTTTTTT

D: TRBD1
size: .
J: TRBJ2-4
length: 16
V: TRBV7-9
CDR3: CASSPGQGMYQDIQYF
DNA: TGTGCCAGCAGCCCAGGACAGGGGATGTATCAGGACATTCAGTACTTC

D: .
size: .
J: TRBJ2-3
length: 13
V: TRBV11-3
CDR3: CASSLLTGDTQYF
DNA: TGTGCCAGCAGCTTACTCACAGGAGATACGCAGTATTTT

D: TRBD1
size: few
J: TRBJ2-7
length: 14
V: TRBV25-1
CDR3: CASSEGQGAYEQYF
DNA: TGTGCCAGCAGTGAGGGACAGGGGGCCTACGAGCAGTACTTC

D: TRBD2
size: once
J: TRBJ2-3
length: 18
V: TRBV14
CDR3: CASSPGLAGFLPTDTQYF
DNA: TGTGCCAGCAGCCCGGGACTAGCGGGTTTCCTCCCCACAGATACGCAGTATTTT

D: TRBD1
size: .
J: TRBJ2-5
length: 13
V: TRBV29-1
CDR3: CSAGQGAGETQYF
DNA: TGCAGCGCAGGACAGGGGGCCGGGGAGACCCAGTACTTC

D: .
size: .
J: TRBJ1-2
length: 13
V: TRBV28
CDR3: CASSRQTPDGYTF
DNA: TGTGCCAGCAGTCGACAGACCCCCGATGGCTACACCTTC

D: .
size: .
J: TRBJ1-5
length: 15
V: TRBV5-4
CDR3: CASSLGGKSNQPQHF
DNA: TGTGCCAGCAGCTTGGGAGGAAAAAGCAATCAGCCCCAGCATTTT

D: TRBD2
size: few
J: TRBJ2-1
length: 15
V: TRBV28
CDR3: CASRLGTSGTNEQFF
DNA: TGTGCCAGCAGACTCGGGACTAGCGGGACTAATGAGCAGTTCTTC

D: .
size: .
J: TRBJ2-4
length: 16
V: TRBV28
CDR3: CASSHPTVLAKNIQYF
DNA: TGTGCCAGCAGTCACCCGACAGTCTTAGCCAAAAACATTCAGTACTTC

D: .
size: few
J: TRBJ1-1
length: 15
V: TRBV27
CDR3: CASSLSAGTGTEAFF
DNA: TGTGCCAGCAGTTTATCGGCTGGCACGGGCACTGAAGCTTTCTTT

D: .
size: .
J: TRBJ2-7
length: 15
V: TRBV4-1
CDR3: CASSQGPDRIYEQYF
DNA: TGCGCCAGCAGCCAAGGTCCGGACAGAATCTACGAGCAGTACTTC

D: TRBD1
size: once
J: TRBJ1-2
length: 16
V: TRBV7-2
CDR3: CASSPQRRGGAYGYTF
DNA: TGTGCCAGCAGCCCACAAAGGAGAGGGGGCGCCTATGGCTACACCTTC